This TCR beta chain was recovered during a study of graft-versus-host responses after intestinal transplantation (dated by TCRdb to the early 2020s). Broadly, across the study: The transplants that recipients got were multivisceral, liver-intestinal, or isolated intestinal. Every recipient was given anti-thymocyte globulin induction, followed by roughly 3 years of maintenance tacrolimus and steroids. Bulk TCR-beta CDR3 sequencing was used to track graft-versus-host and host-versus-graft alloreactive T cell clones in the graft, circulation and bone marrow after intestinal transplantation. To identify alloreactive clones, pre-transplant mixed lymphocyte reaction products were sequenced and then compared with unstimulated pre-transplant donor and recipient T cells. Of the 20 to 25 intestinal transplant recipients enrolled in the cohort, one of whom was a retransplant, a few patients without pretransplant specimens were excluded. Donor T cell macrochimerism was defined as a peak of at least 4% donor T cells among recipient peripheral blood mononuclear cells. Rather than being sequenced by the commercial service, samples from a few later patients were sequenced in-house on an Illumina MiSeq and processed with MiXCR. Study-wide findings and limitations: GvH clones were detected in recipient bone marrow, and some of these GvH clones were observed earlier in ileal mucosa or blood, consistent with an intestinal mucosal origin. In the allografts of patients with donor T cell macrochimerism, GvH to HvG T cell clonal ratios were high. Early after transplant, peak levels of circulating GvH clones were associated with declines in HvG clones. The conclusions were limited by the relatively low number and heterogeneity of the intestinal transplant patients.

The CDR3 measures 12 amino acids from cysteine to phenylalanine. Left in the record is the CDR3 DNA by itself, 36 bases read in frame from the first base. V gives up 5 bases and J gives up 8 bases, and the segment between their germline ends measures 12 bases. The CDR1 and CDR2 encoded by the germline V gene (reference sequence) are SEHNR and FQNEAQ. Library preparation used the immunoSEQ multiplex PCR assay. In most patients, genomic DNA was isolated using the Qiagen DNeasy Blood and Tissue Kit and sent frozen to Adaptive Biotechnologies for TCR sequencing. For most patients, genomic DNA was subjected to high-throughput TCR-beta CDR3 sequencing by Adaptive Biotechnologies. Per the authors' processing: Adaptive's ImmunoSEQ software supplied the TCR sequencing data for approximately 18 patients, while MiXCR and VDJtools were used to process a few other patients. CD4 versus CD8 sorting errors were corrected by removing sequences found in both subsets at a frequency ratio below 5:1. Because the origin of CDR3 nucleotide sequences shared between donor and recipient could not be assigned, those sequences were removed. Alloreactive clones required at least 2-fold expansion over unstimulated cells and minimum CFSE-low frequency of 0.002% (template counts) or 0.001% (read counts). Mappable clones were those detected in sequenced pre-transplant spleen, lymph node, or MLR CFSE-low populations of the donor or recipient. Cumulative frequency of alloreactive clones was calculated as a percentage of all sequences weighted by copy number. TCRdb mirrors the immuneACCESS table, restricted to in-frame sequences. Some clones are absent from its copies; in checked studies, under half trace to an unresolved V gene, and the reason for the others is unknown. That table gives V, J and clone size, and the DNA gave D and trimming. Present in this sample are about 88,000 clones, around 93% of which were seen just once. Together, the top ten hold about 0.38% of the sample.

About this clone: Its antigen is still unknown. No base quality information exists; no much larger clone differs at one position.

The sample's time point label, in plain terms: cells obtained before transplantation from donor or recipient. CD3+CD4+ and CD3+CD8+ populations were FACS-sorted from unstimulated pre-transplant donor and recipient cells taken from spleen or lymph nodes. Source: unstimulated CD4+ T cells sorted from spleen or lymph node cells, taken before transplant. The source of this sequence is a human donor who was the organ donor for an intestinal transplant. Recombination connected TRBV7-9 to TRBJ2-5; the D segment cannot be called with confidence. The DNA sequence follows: TGTGCCAGCAGCCTAACGCTTTTTACCCAGTACTTC. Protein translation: CASSLTLFTQYF.